The clone carrying this T cell receptor beta chain appeared a few times. CDR1 LGHNA and CDR2 YSLEER come from the germline V gene. This CDR3 region has 15 residues. V shed 4 bases and J 15 bases; nucleotides not matched to a gene: 18. The sample originates from a study of response to subunit inactivated influenza vaccine. TCRdb ran MiXCR on the RT-PCR reads and lists one entry per CDR3 protein. The table lists 500,000 to 700,000 distinct CDR3 sequences, around a quarter of them singletons. These sequences were also reported in another study, on T cells expressing NK-cell markers. Per that paper: 5'RACE template switching with UMIs produced the TCR beta cDNA. Where several donors were concerned, these clonotypes also led the CD3+CD56-NKG2C+ fraction.

The clonotype comes from a man aged 45 to 65 who received an inactivated influenza vaccine. The V call is TRBV4-3, the J call TRBJ2-1; 7 nucleotides line up with TRBD2. Material: CD4+ T cells sorted from PBMCs, obtained approximately 12 days after vaccination. CDR3 region: CASSPLGRESGARFF. The CDR3 DNA reads TGCGCCAGCAGCCCGCTGGGGCGGGAGTCCGGGGCCCGGTTCTTC.